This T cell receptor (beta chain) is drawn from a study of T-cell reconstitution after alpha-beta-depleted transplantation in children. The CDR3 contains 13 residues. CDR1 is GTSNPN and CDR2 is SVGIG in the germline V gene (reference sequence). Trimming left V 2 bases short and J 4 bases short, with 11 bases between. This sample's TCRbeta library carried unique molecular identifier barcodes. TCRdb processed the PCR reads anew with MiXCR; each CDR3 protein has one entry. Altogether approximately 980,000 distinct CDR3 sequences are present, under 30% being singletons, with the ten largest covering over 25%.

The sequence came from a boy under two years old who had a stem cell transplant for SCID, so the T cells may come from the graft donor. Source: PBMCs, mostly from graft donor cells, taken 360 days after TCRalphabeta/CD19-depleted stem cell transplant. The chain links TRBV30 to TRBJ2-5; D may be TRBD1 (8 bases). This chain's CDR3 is CAWSHRGGETQYF. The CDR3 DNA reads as TGTGCCTGGAGTCACAGGGGGGGAGAGACCCAGTACTTC.